Listed below are T cell receptor beta chains from one sample, sequenced in a study of shared clonotypes between healthy human individuals. Assay: immunoSEQ multiplex PCR; the TCRdb copy retains only in-frame clones and omits some. The table shows 1.5 million to 2.5 million clones, with over 85% occurring only once. The source material was naive CD8+ T cells sorted from blood. These TCRs come from a young man in good health. Each CDR3 is given with its conserved first and last residue. The D gene is left open where the match is weak. Expanded clones get a size class; other rows say once, few or many, or leave the size out.

size	V	J	D	CDR3	DNA
-	TRBV7-8	TRBJ2-7	-	CASSSDGVEGLTYEQYF	TGTGCCAGCAGCTCCGACGGGGTGGAGGGCTTAACCTACGAGCAGTACTTC
-	TRBV29-1	TRBJ2-7	TRBD2	CSGRTSGRYEQYF	TGCAGCGGGAGGACTAGCGGCCGCTACGAGCAGTACTTC
-	TRBV10-3	TRBJ2-7	TRBD2	CASLGGTYEQYF	TGTGCCTCCCTGGGGGGGACCTACGAGCAGTACTTC
-	TRBV19	TRBJ1-6	-	CASSIGHTGIYNSPLHF	TGTGCCAGTAGTATAGGACACACCGGGATTTATAATTCACCCCTCCACTTT
-	TRBV27	TRBJ2-1	TRBD2	CASSGLAGDEQFF	TGTGCCAGCAGTGGACTAGCGGGAGATGAGCAGTTCTTC
-	TRBV6-5	TRBJ2-7	-	CASSYSKLQGGYEQYF	TGTGCCAGCAGTTACTCGAAATTGCAGGGTGGGTACGAGCAGTACTTC
-	TRBV28	TRBJ2-7	TRBD1	CASSWDRTYEQYF	TGTGCCAGCAGTTGGGACAGAACCTACGAGCAGTACTTC
-	TRBV11-2	TRBJ2-7	TRBD2	CASSLGTSKDEQYF	TGTGCCAGCAGCTTGGGGACTAGCAAAGACGAGCAGTACTTC
-	TRBV11-1	TRBJ2-1	TRBD2	CASSFSSGGASEQFF	TGTGCCAGCAGCTTTTCTAGCGGGGGGGCCTCTGAGCAGTTCTTC
once	TRBV27	TRBJ2-1	TRBD1	CASGSDRGLYNEQFF	TGTGCCAGCGGCTCAGACAGGGGGCTTTACAATGAGCAGTTCTTC
-	TRBV7-9	TRBJ2-1	TRBD1	CASSPTGGYNEQFF	TGTGCCAGCAGTCCGACAGGGGGGTACAATGAGCAGTTCTTC
-	TRBV27	TRBJ1-1	TRBD1	CASSPPTGGHTEAFF	TGTGCCAGCAGTCCGCCCACAGGGGGTCACACTGAAGCTTTCTTT
-	TRBV11-2	TRBJ1-2	-	CASSPSNYGYTF	TGTGCCAGCAGCCCCAGTAACTATGGCTACACCTTC
-	TRBV11-2	TRBJ2-5	TRBD1	CASSLGGQGRRQETQYF	TGTGCCAGCAGCTTAGGAGGACAGGGGCGCCGCCAAGAGACCCAGTACTTC
-	TRBV6-1	TRBJ2-1	TRBD1	CASTLDRGGPNEQFF	TGTGCCAGCACCCTTGACAGGGGGGGGCCCAATGAGCAGTTCTTC
-	TRBV13	TRBJ2-1	-	CASSLGQGFPYNEQFF	TGTGCCAGCAGCTTAGGCCAGGGGTTTCCTTACAATGAGCAGTTCTTC
once	TRBV7-9	TRBJ2-7	TRBD2	CASSLAANWEQYF	TGTGCCAGTTCTCTAGCGGCGAACTGGGAGCAGTACTTC
once	TRBV7-2	TRBJ1-4	-	CASSPRAGKSDEKLFF	TGTGCCAGCAGCCCCCGAGCTGGGAAGAGCGATGAAAAACTGTTTTTT
once	TRBV10-1	TRBJ2-7	-	CASSELVGSYEQYF	TGCGCCAGCAGTGAACTAGTCGGTTCCTACGAGCAGTACTTC
-	TRBV5-1	TRBJ2-5	-	CASSFRLAQETQYF	TGCGCCAGCAGCTTCCGGCTGGCCCAAGAGACCCAGTACTTC
-	TRBV6-4	TRBJ1-2	-	CASSDWDTPFYGYTF	TGTGCCAGCAGTGATTGGGACACCCCCTTCTATGGCTACACCTTC
-	TRBV27	TRBJ2-1	-	CASSSDSDNEQFF	TGTGCCAGCAGTTCGGACAGCGACAATGAGCAGTTCTTC
once	TRBV2	TRBJ2-5	-	CASSAVGYQETQYF	TGTGCCAGCAGTGCGGTGGGGTACCAAGAGACCCAGTACTTC
-	TRBV6-5	TRBJ2-7	-	CASSSGLTYEQYF	TGTGCCAGCTCCTCCGGGCTCACCTACGAGCAGTACTTC
-	TRBV5-1	TRBJ2-7	-	CASSFAPGHLYEQYF	TGCGCCAGCAGCTTTGCTCCGGGACATCTCTACGAGCAGTACTTC
-	TRBV5-4	TRBJ2-1	TRBD1	CASSIGTVNEQFF	TGTGCCAGCAGCATCGGGACAGTAAATGAGCAGTTCTTC
-	TRBV6-1	TRBJ2-3	-	CASSEIVRGPGSTDTQYF	TGTGCCAGCAGTGAAATTGTGAGGGGTCCCGGCTCCACAGATACGCAGTATTTT